These 3 T cell receptor beta chains came from one sample sequenced in a study of siplizumab effects on memory and regulatory T cells. Clones were sequenced by immunoSEQ multiplex PCR, and TCRdb holds only the in-frame ones, with some missing. The sample holds 90,000 to 130,000 clones, 92% seen once. Sequenced sample: CD4+ T cells sorted from blood. The receptors originated from a human donor in good health.

The CDR3 loop reads CASSPPRQSSYNEQFF. CDR3 in DNA: TGTGCCAGCTCACCACCGAGACAGAGCTCCTACAATGAGCAGTTCTTC. This chain uses TRBV18 with TRBJ2-1; maybe TRBD1 (5 bases). V was trimmed by 0 bases and J by 0 bases, leaving 9 bases between them. Germline-derived CDR1 and CDR2 are KGHSH and LQKENI. This CDR3 comprises 16 residues.

This chain joins TRBV29-1 and TRBJ2-2, with 16 bases that match TRBD2. Germline V gives CDR1 SQVTM, CDR2 ANQGSEA. The junction had 4 bases not matched to a gene; V was cut back by 4 bases and J by 2 bases. The CDR3 sequence is 17 residues long. Here the CDR3 reads CSVAGTSGGANTGELFF. CDR3 DNA sequence: TGCAGCGTTGCCGGGACTAGCGGGGGGGCAAACACCGGGGAGCTGTTTTTT.

V is TRBV14 and J is TRBJ1-1, with a tentative D call TRBD1 (6 bases). Trimming stripped 4 bases from V and 1 base from J, with 10 bases between. This CDR3 region has 14 residues. Germline V CDR1 and CDR2: SGHDN, FVKESK. The CDR3 bases are TGTGCCAGCAGCCTCCGGGACAAGAACACTGAAGCTTTCTTT. Translated, it gives CASSLRDKNTEAFF. Looking up the rest from reference TRBV14 and TRBJ1-1 gives the full variable domain: EAGVTQFPSHSVIEKGQTVTLRCDPISGHDNLYWYRRVMGKEIKFLLHFVKESKQDESGMPNNRFLAERTGGTYSTLKVQPAELEDSGVYFCASSLRDKNTEAFFGQGTRLTVV.